The 29 T cell receptor beta chains below all came from one sample that was sequenced in a study of cytomegalovirus exposure and HLA in healthy donors. Assay used: immunoSEQ multiplex PCR; TCRdb lists only in-frame clones, some missing. This table has approximately 99,000 clones, 70% to 90% appearing once. The sample consisted of PBMCs. These receptors were taken from a woman aged 18 to 35 in good health and CMV-seronegative.

The V and J genes are TRBV4-1 and TRBJ1-1, with D possibly TRBD1 on 5 matching bases. The CDR3 sequence is 15 residues long. Trimming left V 1 base short and J 2 bases short, with 11 bases between. Germline-derived CDR1 and CDR2 are MGHRA and YSYEKL. DNA for the CDR3: TGCGCCAGCAGCCAAGCTTTGACAGCAAACACTGAAGCTTTCTTT. It translates to CASSQALTANTEAFF.

The rearrangement links TRBV5-1 to TRBJ1-4; no definite D call. From germline, CDR1 is SGHRS and CDR2 YFSETQ. The CDR3 covers 14 residues. Trimming took 5 bases from V and 3 from J, leaving 11 bases between them. CDR3: CASSTVASNEKLFF. The CDR3, as DNA: TGCGCCAGCAGTACAGTTGCATCTAATGAAAAACTGTTTTTT.

The rearrangement uses TRBV6-5 and TRBJ2-7, with a weak D call TRBD1 (6 bases). V was trimmed by 4 bases and J by 3 bases, leaving 16 bases between them. The CDR3 spans 15 residues. In germline, CDR1 is MNHEY, CDR2 SVGAGI. CDR3 loop: CASSSYSGHNYEQYF. CDR3 bases: TGTGCCAGCAGTTCTTATTCGGGACACAACTACGAGCAGTACTTC.

This clone was recorded once. The V call is TRBV5-4, the J call TRBJ1-5; 7 positions match TRBD1. This CDR3 is built from 19 residues. The germline CDR1 and CDR2 sequences are SGHNT and YYREEE (reference sequence). J lost 0 bases, V lost 4 bases, and 16 bases had no gene match. CDR3 DNA: TGTGCCAGCAGCCCACCTAAGAGGGACAGACCTTATAGCAATCAGCCCCAGCATTTT. Translating it yields CASSPPKRDRPYSNQPQHF.

The chain combines TRBV4-1 with TRBJ1-2; 12 positions agree with TRBD1. This CDR3 contains 15 residues. V was clipped by 2 bases and J by 8 bases; unmatched bases: 6. Germline V gene data show CDR1 as MGHRA and CDR2 as YSYEKL. The DNA of the CDR3 is TGCGCCAGCAGCCAACCGGGACAGGGGGCGCGAGGCTACACCTTC. Amino acids: CASSQPGQGARGYTF.

The chain combines TRBV11-3 with TRBJ2-3, with no clear D. The CDR3 contains 12 residues. Germline assignment: CDR1 SGHNT and CDR2 YENEEA. V lost 5 bases and J 0 bases, leaving 3 bases between the germline ends. CDR3 amino acids: CASSRSTDTQYF. The CDR3 coding sequence is TGTGCCAGCAGCCGTAGCACAGATACGCAGTATTTT.

The V and J genes are TRBV5-1 and TRBJ2-7; TRBD2 matches at 7 bases. Germline V gene data show CDR1 as SGHRS and CDR2 as YFSETQ. J lost 3 bases, V lost 4 bases, and 4 bases had no gene match. This CDR3 has 13 residues. CDR3 nucleotides: TGCGCCAGCAGCCCGGGGGGAGGCTACGAGCAGTACTTC. Residues: CASSPGGGYEQYF.

This chain joins TRBV5-1 and TRBJ2-5; 10 bases are shared with TRBD2. Trimming removed 2 bases from V and 2 bases from J; junction bases left unmatched: 3. The CDR3 is 15 amino acids. Germline V gene data show CDR1 as SGHRS and CDR2 as YFSETQ. CDR3: CASSFDSGGQETQYF. CDR3 bases: TGCGCCAGCAGCTTTGATAGCGGGGGGCAAGAGACCCAGTACTTC.

V is TRBV30 and J is TRBJ1-5; D call uncertain. The CDR3 has 15 residues. Germline V CDR1 and CDR2: GTSNPN, SVGIG (reference sequence). Trimming shortened V by 0 bases and J by 4 bases, and 13 bases separated the two germline ends. In nucleotides, the CDR3 is TGTGCCTGGAGTGTTTCAACGACTGGTAATCAGCCCCAGCATTTT. It encodes CAWSVSTTGNQPQHF.

The V and J genes are TRBV6-5 and TRBJ1-2; D unresolved. Germline CDR1 and CDR2: MNHEY and SVGAGI. The CDR3 extends over 13 amino acids. V was clipped by 5 bases and J by 8 bases, with 15 bases between them. DNA for the CDR3: TGTGCCAGCAGTACGCGCGCGGGGTTGGGCTACACCTTC. Translated, it gives CASSTRAGLGYTF.

The rearrangement joins TRBV5-6 to TRBJ2-7; no clear D gene. Germline CDR1 reads SGHDT; CDR2 reads YYEEEE. V dropped 5 bases and J dropped 2 bases, with 14 bases sitting between them. The CDR3 spans 14 residues. The CDR3 nucleotides read TGTGCCAGCAGTTTACAGTCTTTAGCCTACGAGCAGTACTTC. The encoded protein is CASSLQSLAYEQYF.

The V call is TRBV7-9, the J call TRBJ1-2; TRBD1 aligns across 10 bases. Trimming removed 5 bases from V and 4 bases from J; junction bases left unmatched: 4. CDR1 is SEHNR and CDR2 is FQNEAQ in the germline V gene (reference sequence). This CDR3 has 14 amino acids. The CDR3 region is CASSLGTGAYGYTF. The CDR3 DNA is TGTGCCAGCAGCCTGGGGACAGGGGCCTATGGCTACACCTTC.

The chain employs TRBV6-4 and TRBJ1-4; D unresolved. Germline values: CDR1 MRHNA, CDR2 SNTAGT. The V end was cut by 8 bases, the J end by 11 bases, with 18 bases between. The CDR3 is made up of 13 amino acids. CDR3 coding DNA: TGTGCCAGCTCCAACGAGCCCGGCGGCAAACTGTTTTTT. Amino acids: CASSNEPGGKLFF.

This clone was seen a single time. The rearrangement links TRBV28 to TRBJ1-1; 7 nucleotides match TRBD1. CDR3 size: 14 residues. With 4 bases clipped from V and 5 bases from J, the junction kept 7 bases outside the gene matches. Germline lookup yields CDR1 MDHEN and CDR2 SYDVKM. This chain's CDR3 is CASSSFTGETEAFF. The CDR3 coding sequence is TGTGCCAGCAGTTCCTTCACAGGGGAGACTGAAGCTTTCTTT. The whole variable domain, remainder taken from reference TRBV28 and TRBJ1-1, is DVKVTQSSRYLVKRTGEKVFLECVQDMDHENMFWYRQDPGLGLRLIYFSYDVKMKEKGDIPEGYSVSREKKERFSLILESASTNQTSMYLCASSSFTGETEAFFGQGTRLTVV.

This clone has more than one count but fewer than ten. Additional DNA sequences in this sample encode the identical CDR3. The gene calls are TRBV30 and TRBJ1-5; TRBD1 aligns across 7 bases. In germline, CDR1 is GTSNPN, CDR2 SVGIG (reference sequence). The CDR3 spans 13 residues. J was trimmed by 5 bases and V by 0 bases; bases with no gene match: 1. The CDR3, as DNA: TGTGCCTGGAGTGTCCAGGGGGATCAGCCCCAGCATTTT. This sequence encodes CAWSVQGDQPQHF.

The chain links TRBV9 to TRBJ2-3, with 7 nucleotides matching TRBD1. The CDR3 has 15 amino acids. The V segment lost 0 bases and the J segment 3 bases; nucleotides outside the gene matches: 4. Germline CDR1 is SGDLS and CDR2 is YYNGEE. The CDR3 DNA follows: TGTGCCAGCAGCGTAGGAGGGGGCGAAACAGATACGCAGTATTTT. Its protein is CASSVGGGETDTQYF. Looking up the rest from reference TRBV9 and TRBJ2-3 gives the full variable domain: DSGVTQTPKHLITATGQRVTLRCSPRSGDLSVYWYQQSLDQGLQFLIQYYNGEERAKGNILERFSAQQFPDLHSELNLSSLELGDSALYFCASSVGGGETDTQYFGPGTRLTVL.

This sequence joins TRBV28 and TRBJ2-3, with TRBD2 identical over 9 bases. This CDR3 has 18 residues. Per the germline V gene, CDR1 is MDHEN and CDR2 is SYDVKM. Unmatched junction bases numbered 9, after V lost 1 base and J lost 1 base. CDR3 protein: CASSLYVRAGGRTDTQYF. For the CDR3, the DNA is TGTGCCAGCAGTTTATACGTTCGGGCGGGGGGGCGCACAGATACGCAGTATTTT. The full variable domain, with the rest looked up from reference TRBV28 and TRBJ2-3, is DVKVTQSSRYLVKRTGEKVFLECVQDMDHENMFWYRQDPGLGLRLIYFSYDVKMKEKGDIPEGYSVSREKKERFSLILESASTNQTSMYLCASSLYVRAGGRTDTQYFGPGTRLTVL.

The chain joins TRBV4-1 to TRBJ2-7; D uncertain. V dropped 2 bases and J dropped 6 bases, with 23 bases sitting between them. CDR1 and CDR2 (germline): MGHRA, YSYEKL. The CDR3 is made up of 17 amino acids. For the CDR3, the DNA is TGCGCCAGCAGCCAAACGCCTAAGCCAGGCCCGACCTCCGAGCAGTACTTC. Protein product: CASSQTPKPGPTSEQYF.

J is TRBJ1-5 and V is TRBV27, with 8 nucleotides matching TRBD1. CDR1 and CDR2 from the germline V gene are MNHEY and SMNVEV (reference sequence). The V gene end was trimmed by 4 bases and the J gene end by 4 bases; junction bases not matched to a gene: 6. CDR3 length: 15 amino acids. CDR3 sequence (DNA): TGTGCCAGCAGTTCGACAGGGGAGGATAATCAGCCCCAGCATTTT. Translating gives CASSSTGEDNQPQHF.

The V and J genes are TRBV7-2 and TRBJ2-7; 10 bases align to TRBD1. CDR3 length: 16 amino acids. With V trimmed by 5 bases and J by 0 bases, 7 bases remained unmatched. The germline CDR1 and CDR2 sequences are SGHTA and FQGNSA. CDR3 coding DNA: TGTGCCAGCAGCCCCGTGACAGGGGGCCCCTCCTACGAGCAGTACTTC. This gives the protein CASSPVTGGPSYEQYF.

This chain uses TRBV6-6 with TRBJ1-3; no firm D call. V was shortened by 3 bases and J by 8 bases, with 8 bases between the two germline ends. CDR1 MNHNY and CDR2 SVGAGI come from the germline V gene (reference sequence). This CDR3 contains 12 residues. The CDR3 spells CASSYFPDTIYF. Here the CDR3 DNA reads TGTGCCAGCAGTTATTTCCCAGACACCATATATTTT.

The chain is built from TRBV6-1 and TRBJ2-1, with 10 bases that match TRBD1. The trim removed 4 bases at V and 6 bases at J, leaving 6 bases unmatched. CDR1 and CDR2 (germline): MNHNS, SASEGT. CDR3 length: 15 amino acids. In nucleotides, the CDR3 is TGTGCCAGCAGTGTTACCGGGACAGGGGTCAATGAGCAGTTCTTC. Translation gives CASSVTGTGVNEQFF.

This chain connects TRBV7-2 to TRBJ2-6, with a tentative D call TRBD2 (5 bases). The CDR3 contains 18 residues. V lost 5 bases and J lost 0, with 17 bases in between. Germline CDR1 is SGHTA and CDR2 is FQGNSA. The DNA of the CDR3 is TGTGCCAGCAGCCGGGCCCTGTCGGGGAGCTCTGGGGCCAACGTCCTGACTTTC. This encodes CASSRALSGSSGANVLTF.

The chain couples TRBV13 to TRBJ2-3; a weak D match, TRBD2 (5 bases). Between the trimmed V and J ends, which lost 3 bases and 4 bases, there was a span of 17 bases. Germline assignment: CDR1 PRHDT and CDR2 FYEKMQ (reference sequence). The CDR3 covers 16 residues. The CDR3 reads CASSFPGVATADTQYF. The CDR3 nucleotides are TGTGCCAGCAGCTTCCCCGGGGTAGCGACGGCAGATACGCAGTATTTT.

CDR3 residues: CASSLAGGANGPGNTIYF. CDR3 DNA: TGCGCCAGCAGCTTGGCAGGGGGCGCAAACGGACCGGGGAACACCATATATTTT. The chain has TRBV5-1 and TRBJ1-3; 8 bases align to TRBD1. Germline V gene data show CDR1 as SGHRS and CDR2 as YFSETQ. J lost 7 bases, V lost 0 bases, and 15 bases had no gene match. CDR3 length: 18 amino acids.

V and J are TRBV30 and TRBJ1-1; perhaps TRBD1 as D (6 bases). The CDR3 contains 14 residues. Germline V CDR1 and CDR2: GTSNPN, SVGIG (reference sequence). The V and J ends lost 0 bases and 9 bases respectively, with 17 bases between them. CDR3: CAWSVQGPKAKAFF. In DNA form, the CDR3 reads TGTGCCTGGAGTGTACAGGGACCCAAGGCGAAAGCTTTCTTT.

The V call is TRBV10-3, the J call TRBJ2-7; TRBD1 aligns across 11 bases. The CDR3 extends over 15 amino acids. CDR1 and CDR2 (germline): ENHRY, SYGVKD. V lost 4 bases and J lost 5; bases outside the gene matches: 7. This CDR3 reads CAISARTGGSDEQYF. CDR3 coding DNA: TGTGCCATCAGTGCGCGGACAGGGGGCTCGGACGAGCAGTACTTC.

This chain links TRBV15 with TRBJ2-2, with a tentative D call TRBD1 (6 bases). CDR1 and CDR2 from the germline V gene are LNHNV and YYDKDF (reference sequence). The CDR3 has 15 residues. V was shortened by 5 bases and J by 2 bases, with 12 bases between the two germline ends. The CDR3 loop reads CATSARDINTGELFF. DNA of the CDR3: TGTGCCACCAGCGCCCGGGACATTAACACCGGGGAGCTGTTTTTT.

V is TRBV23-1 and J is TRBJ1-2; 8 bases line up with TRBD1. TRBV23-1 is filed as an ORF, its function uncertain. V shed 4 bases and J 2 bases; nucleotides not matched to a gene: 9. CDR3 length: 16 amino acids. CDR3 DNA sequence: TGCGCCAGCAGTCCTCCGACAGGGGCCTTAAACTATGGCTACACCTTC. This codes for CASSPPTGALNYGYTF.